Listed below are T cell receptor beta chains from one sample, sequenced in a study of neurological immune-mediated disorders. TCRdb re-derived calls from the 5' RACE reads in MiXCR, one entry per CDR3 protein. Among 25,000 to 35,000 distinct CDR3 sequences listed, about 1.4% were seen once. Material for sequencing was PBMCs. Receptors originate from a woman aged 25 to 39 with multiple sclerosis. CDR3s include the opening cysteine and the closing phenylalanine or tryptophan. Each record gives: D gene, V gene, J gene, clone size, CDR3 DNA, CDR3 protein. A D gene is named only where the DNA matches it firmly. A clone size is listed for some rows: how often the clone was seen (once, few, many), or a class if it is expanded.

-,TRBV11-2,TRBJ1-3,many,TGTGCCAGCAGCTCCTCGGCGGGAAACACCATATATTTT,CASSSSAGNTIYF
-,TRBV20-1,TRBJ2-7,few,TGCAGTGCTAGAGATCGAGTTTCTAGCGAGCAGTACTTC,CSARDRVSSEQYF
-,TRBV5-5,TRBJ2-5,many,TGTGCCAGCAGCTCGCAGGGTAGGGAGACCCAGTACTTC,CASSSQGRETQYF
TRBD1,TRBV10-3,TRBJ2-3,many,TGTGCCATCAGTGAGGCGGGACAGGGGGCAGATACGCAGTATTTT,CAISEAGQGADTQYF
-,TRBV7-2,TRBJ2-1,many,TGTGCCAGCAGCTCCTCGCGGAATGAGCAGTTCTTC,CASSSSRNEQFF
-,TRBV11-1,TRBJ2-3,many,TGTGCCAGCAGCTTCGGCGGGGATACGCAGTATTTT,CASSFGGDTQYF
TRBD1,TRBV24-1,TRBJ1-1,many,TGTGCCACCAGGGAGGGAGGACAGGGGTTGAACACTGAAGCTTTCTTT,CATREGGQGLNTEAFF
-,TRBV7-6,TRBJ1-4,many,TGTGCCAGCAGCTTAACCCCGGCAGGGGAAAAACTGTTTTTT,CASSLTPAGEKLFF
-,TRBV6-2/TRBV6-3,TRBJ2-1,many,TGTGCCAGCAGTTACGCAGGGCGAGGGAATGAGCAGTTCTTC,CASSYAGRGNEQFF
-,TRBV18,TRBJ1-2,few,TGTGCCAGCTCCCTAAAGAGACACAGTGGCTACACCTTC,CASSLKRHSGYTF
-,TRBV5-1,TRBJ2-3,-,TGCGCCAGAAGCTTGGGTTCGGGGGCAGATACGCAGTATTTT,CARSLGSGADTQYF
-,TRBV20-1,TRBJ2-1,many,TGCAGTGCTAGCCACCTACTTAGGGATGAGCAGTTCTTC,CSASHLLRDEQFF
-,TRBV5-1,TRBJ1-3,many,TGCGCCAGCAGCTGGTCTGGAGAGGGATCCTCTGGAAACACCATATATTTT,CASSWSGEGSSGNTIYF
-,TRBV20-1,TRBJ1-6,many,TGCAGTGCTAGAGAAGAACGGACAAATTCACCCCTCCACTTT,CSAREERTNSPLHF
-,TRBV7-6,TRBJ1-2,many,TGTGCCAGCAGCTTAACGGAGGGCGGGTATGGCTACACCTTC,CASSLTEGGYGYTF
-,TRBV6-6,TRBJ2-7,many,TGTGCCAGCAGCCGCGGTCCTAACTACGAGCAGTACTTC,CASSRGPNYEQYF
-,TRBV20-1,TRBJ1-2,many,TGCAGTGCTAGTACCAGGGGAGATGGCTACACCTTC,CSASTRGDGYTF
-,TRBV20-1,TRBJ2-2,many,TGCAGTGCCGTTGTCGGGGGCCGGAACACCGGGGAGCTGTTTTTT,CSAVVGGRNTGELFF
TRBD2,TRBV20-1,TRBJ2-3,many,TGCAGTGCTAGCGATGTCCTATCGGGACTAGGGACAGATACGCAGTATTTT,CSASDVLSGLGTDTQYF
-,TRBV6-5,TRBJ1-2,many,TGTGCCAGCAGCCGAGGGTTGGATAACTATGGCTACACCTTC,CASSRGLDNYGYTF
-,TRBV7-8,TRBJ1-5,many,TGTGCCAGCAGCCCGGGAGGGGAGGGAGGTTTTCAGCCCCAGCATTTT,CASSPGGEGGFQPQHF
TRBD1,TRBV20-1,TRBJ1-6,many,TGCAGTGCCACCGGACAGGGGCGGAGTTCACCCCTCCACTTT,CSATGQGRSSPLHF
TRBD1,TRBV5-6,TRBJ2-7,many,TGTGCCAGCAGCAGCCCGGGACAGGGGATTGGCGAGCAGTACTTC,CASSSPGQGIGEQYF
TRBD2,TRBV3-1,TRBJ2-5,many,TGTGCCAGCAGCCGGAATCGGGGGGGGCAGACCCAGTACTTC,CASSRNRGGQTQYF
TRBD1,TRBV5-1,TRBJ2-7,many,TGCGCCAGCAGCCTTAAACGACAGGGATCCGAGCAGTACTTC,CASSLKRQGSEQYF
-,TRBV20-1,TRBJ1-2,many,TGCAGTGCTAGAGGTGGAGACTATGGCTACACCTTC,CSARGGDYGYTF
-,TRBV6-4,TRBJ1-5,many,TGTGCCAGCAGTGCCCACGGGGGGCAGCCCCAGCATTTT,CASSAHGGQPQHF
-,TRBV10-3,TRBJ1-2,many,TGTGCCATCAGGCCGTCGGGGGGGTACTATGGCTACACCTTC,CAIRPSGGYYGYTF
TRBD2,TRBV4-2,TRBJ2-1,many,TGTGCCAGCAGCCCCGGACTAGCGGGGGGGCGGGTTGAGCAGTTCTTC,CASSPGLAGGRVEQFF
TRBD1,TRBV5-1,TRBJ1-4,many,TGCGCCAGCAGCCCGATGGACAGGGGGACCTCGACCGCGAATGAAAAACTGTTTTTT,CASSPMDRGTSTANEKLFF
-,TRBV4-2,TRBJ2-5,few,TGTGCCAGCAGCCAAGACACCGTAGAGACCCAGTACTTC,CASSQDTVETQYF
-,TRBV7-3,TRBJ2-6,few,TGTGCCAGCAGCCCCGATTTCTCTGGGGCCAACGTCCTGACTTTC,CASSPDFSGANVLTF
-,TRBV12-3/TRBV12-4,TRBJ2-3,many,TGTGCCAGCAGTTTGGGAAGGAGCACAGATACGCAGTATTTT,CASSLGRSTDTQYF
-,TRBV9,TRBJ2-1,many,TGTGCCAGCAGCGTATGGTACTACAATGAGCAGTTCTTC,CASSVWYYNEQFF
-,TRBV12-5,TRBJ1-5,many,TGTGCTAGTGGTTTGATCGACTGGAGCAATCAGCCCCAGCATTTT,CASGLIDWSNQPQHF
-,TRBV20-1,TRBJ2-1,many,TGCAGTGCTATAGCGCATCATGAGCAGTTCTTC,CSAIAHHEQFF
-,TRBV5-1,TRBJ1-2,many,TGCGCCAGCAGCTTTGAAGGGGACTATGGCTACACCTTC,CASSFEGDYGYTF
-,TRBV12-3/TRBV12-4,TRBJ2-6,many,TGTGCCAGCAGATACAGGACCTCTGGGGCCAACGTCCTGACTTTC,CASRYRTSGANVLTF
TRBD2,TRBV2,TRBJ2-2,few,TGTGCCAGCTCCCGACTAGCGGGGGATACCGGGGAGCTGTTTTTT,CASSRLAGDTGELFF
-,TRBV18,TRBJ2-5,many,TGTGCCAGCTCACCCATGAACGGTCAAGAGACCCAGTACTTC,CASSPMNGQETQYF
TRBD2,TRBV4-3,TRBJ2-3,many,TGCGCCAGCAGCTCCCGACTAGCGGGGGACACAGATACGCAGTATTTT,CASSSRLAGDTDTQYF
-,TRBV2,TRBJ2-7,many,TGTGCCAGCACTCGTGGGGGGTCCTACGAGCAGTACTTC,CASTRGGSYEQYF
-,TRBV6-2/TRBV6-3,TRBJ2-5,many,TGTGCCAGCAGTTACGGCAGGATGGAGACCCAGTACTTC,CASSYGRMETQYF
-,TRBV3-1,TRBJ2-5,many,TGTGCCAGCAGCCATCGAACGGGGAAAGAGACCCAGTACTTC,CASSHRTGKETQYF
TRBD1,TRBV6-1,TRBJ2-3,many,TGTGCCAGCAGTGATTCCGGGACAGGGGCCGGAGATACGCAGTATTTT,CASSDSGTGAGDTQYF